The 8 T cell receptor beta chains below all came from one sample that was sequenced in a study of blood T cell repertoires in COVID-19. Assay: immunoSEQ multiplex PCR; the TCRdb copy retains only in-frame clones and omits some. The repertoire holds roughly 360,000 clones, with about 89% as singletons. Sequencing used PBMCs or T cells enriched from blood (not recorded which). These TCRs come from a young man who had recovered from COVID-19.

V is TRBV7-9 and J is TRBJ1-2, with 9 bases aligning to TRBD1. The CDR3 totals 16 residues. The germline V gene has CDR1 SEHNR and CDR2 FQNEAQ (reference sequence). Trimming cost V 0 bases and J 8 bases; bases outside gene matches: 10. The CDR3 nucleotides read TGTGCCAGCAGCTTAGCGGGCACAGGGGGCTTCGGCGGCTACACCTTC. Its protein product is CASSLAGTGGFGGYTF.

This chain joins TRBV15 and TRBJ1-4; TRBD1 might be the D (6 bases). Germline values: CDR1 LNHNV, CDR2 YYDKDF (reference sequence). Deletions cut 4 bases from V and 6 bases from J, with 15 bases between. The CDR3 is 15 residues long. The CDR3 DNA sequence: TGTGCCACCAGCAAATACAGGGTGGGGGATGAAAAACTGTTTTTT. Protein sequence: CATSKYRVGDEKLFF.

The CDR3 is CSPSGTDTQYF. CDR3 nucleotide sequence: TGCAGCCCTAGCGGCACAGATACGCAGTATTTT. The chain carries TRBV20-1 and TRBJ2-3; tentative D call: TRBD2 (6 bases). Germline lookup yields CDR1 DFQATT and CDR2 SNEGSKA (reference sequence). The CDR3 contains 11 residues.

In this sample, this clone turned up once. The chain carries TRBV4-1 and TRBJ1-6; D unclear. The CDR3 is made up of 15 amino acids. V lost 4 bases to trimming and J lost 3 bases, with 10 bases between them. CDR1 is MGHRA and CDR2 is YSYEKL in the germline V gene. The CDR3 region is CASSPRENYNSPLHF. The DNA of the CDR3 is TGCGCCAGCAGCCCTAGGGAGAACTATAATTCACCCCTCCACTTT.

This chain's CDR3 is CAIRTGGLGQYF. DNA of the CDR3: TGTGCCATCAGAACAGGGGGCTTAGGGCAGTACTTC. The rearrangement links TRBV10-3 to TRBJ2-7; 9 bases are shared with TRBD1. V gave up 6 bases and J gave up 9 bases; unmatched junction bases: 6. Germline CDR1 is ENHRY and CDR2 is SYGVKD. The CDR3 has 12 amino acids.

V is TRBV4-1 and J is TRBJ1-6; D is perhaps TRBD1 (6 bases). The V end lost 2 bases, the J end lost 8 bases, and 13 bases lay between the germline ends. This CDR3 has 15 amino acids. Germline V lookup: CDR1 MGHRA, CDR2 YSYEKL. CDR3 DNA: TGCGCCAGCAGCCAATTATTACAGGGTGATTCACCCCTCCACTTT. Its translation is CASSQLLQGDSPLHF.

The chain uses TRBV4-1 and TRBJ2-1; no reliable D call. This CDR3 has 12 amino acids. V was clipped by 0 bases and J by 9 bases, with 6 bases between them. CDR1 MGHRA and CDR2 YSYEKL come from the germline V gene. The chain's CDR3 is CASSQDRAEQFF. DNA of the CDR3: TGCGCCAGCAGCCAAGATCGAGCTGAGCAGTTCTTC.

The rearrangement links TRBV4-3 to TRBJ2-2; TRBD2 matches at 9 bases. This CDR3 contains 15 residues. V was clipped by 0 bases and J by 5 bases; unmatched bases: 1. Germline V gene data show CDR1 as LGHNA and CDR2 as YSLEER. This CDR3 reads CASSQESGGTGELFF. CDR3 DNA: TGCGCCAGCAGCCAAGAAAGCGGGGGGACCGGGGAGCTGTTTTTT.